The next 7 T cell receptor beta chains were all read from a single sample in a study of T-cell memory formation after mild COVID-19. In TCRdb, the 5' RACE reads were re-called with MiXCR into one record per CDR3 protein. The sample has hundreds of thousands of distinct CDR3 sequences; roughly 18% are singletons. The sequenced sample consisted of PBMCs or a T cell subset sorted from them (not recorded which). Source of these receptors: an adult woman who had mild COVID-19 (a few samples of this study predate the infection). Cell type and time point are not known.

V gene TRBV7-3 combines with J gene TRBJ2-3; D tentatively fits TRBD1 or TRBD2 (5 bases each). The V end was cut by 1 base, the J end by 2 bases, with 10 bases between. The CDR3 loop spans 15 amino acids. Germline V gene data show CDR1 as SGHTA and CDR2 as FQGTGA. The CDR3 DNA follows: TGTGCCAGCAGCTTAATTGGGGACCCCACAGATACGCAGTATTTT. Protein product: CASSLIGDPTDTQYF.

The rearrangement uses TRBV27 and TRBJ1-5; 9 nucleotides agree with TRBD1. Germline CDR1 reads MNHEY; CDR2 reads SMNVEV (reference sequence). This CDR3 has 16 residues. Unmatched junction bases numbered 9, after V lost 3 bases and J lost 6 bases. The CDR3 DNA follows: TGTGCCAGCAGTTTGCTGGGTACAGGGGGCGGTCAGCCCCAGCATTTT. Its translation: CASSLLGTGGGQPQHF.

This chain joins TRBV7-9 and TRBJ1-2, with 10 nucleotides matching TRBD1. The length of the CDR3 is 13 residues. V shed 5 bases, J shed 8 bases, and the junction held 5 bases outside the gene matches. In germline, CDR1 is SEHNR, CDR2 FQNEAQ (reference sequence). The CDR3 region is CASSLDRGAGYTF. In nucleotides, the CDR3 is TGTGCCAGCAGCCTGGACAGGGGGGCCGGCTACACCTTC. The whole variable domain, remainder taken from reference TRBV7-9 and TRBJ1-2, is DTGVSQNPRHKITKRGQNVTFRCDPISEHNRLYWYRQTLGQGPEFLTYFQNEAQLEKSRLLSDRFSAERPKGSFSTLEIQRTEQGDSAMYLCASSLDRGAGYTFGSGTRLTVV.

The rearrangement links TRBV2 to TRBJ1-5, with a possible D match to TRBD1 (6 bases). Trimming pared 0 bases from V and 1 base from J, leaving 10 bases between. Per the germline V gene, CDR1 is SNHLY and CDR2 is FYNNEI. The CDR3 totals 16 residues. The CDR3 reads CASSEAQGYSNQPQHF. The DNA of the CDR3 is TGTGCCAGCAGTGAAGCTCAGGGGTACAGCAATCAGCCCCAGCATTTT.

The chain joins TRBV9 to TRBJ2-7; 9 bases align to TRBD1. CDR3 size: 14 residues. The trim removed 2 bases at V and 5 bases at J, leaving 5 bases unmatched. Germline-derived CDR1 and CDR2 are SGDLS and YYNGEE. The CDR3 spells CASSVAGQGDEQYF. The CDR3 region has the DNA TGTGCCAGCAGCGTCGCGGGACAGGGCGACGAGCAGTACTTC. Together with reference TRBV9 and TRBJ2-7, the CDR3 gives the full variable domain: DSGVTQTPKHLITATGQRVTLRCSPRSGDLSVYWYQQSLDQGLQFLIQYYNGEERAKGNILERFSAQQFPDLHSELNLSSLELGDSALYFCASSVAGQGDEQYFGPGTRLTVT.

The rearrangement links TRBV20-1 to TRBJ1-1; 8 bases fit TRBD1. The length of the CDR3 is 19 residues. The J segment lost 1 base and the V segment lost 1 base, leaving 17 bases of the junction unmatched. Germline CDR1 and CDR2: DFQATT and SNEGSKA (reference sequence). The chain's CDR3 is CSARAIGEEWTGQNTEAFF. CDR3 coding DNA: TGCAGTGCTAGAGCAATAGGGGAAGAGTGGACAGGGCAGAACACTGAAGCTTTCTTT.

This clonotype was seen a few times. CDR3 loop: CASRSDTGELFF. Written as DNA, the CDR3 is TGTGCCAGCAGAAGCGACACCGGGGAGCTGTTTTTT. This chain links TRBV7-7 with TRBJ2-2; D remains ambiguous. The germline V and J ends were trimmed by 6 bases and 3 bases, with 5 bases remaining between them. Germline V CDR1 and CDR2: SSHAT, FNYEAQ (reference sequence). This CDR3 is built from 12 residues.